This is a list of T cell receptor beta chains from one sample in a study of cytomegalovirus exposure and HLA in healthy donors. Sequencing used immunoSEQ multiplex PCR; TCRdb keeps in-frame clones, though not all of them. The profile shows approximately 97,000 clones, roughly three quarters of them singletons. The sequenced material came from PBMCs. The receptors shown here come from a male donor in good health and CMV-seropositive. CDR3s include the opening cysteine and the closing phenylalanine or tryptophan. The D gene is left open where the match is weak. Clone size is shown for a subset of rows, as once, few, many or a class of expanded clone.

abundance	v_gene	d_gene	j_gene	CDR3aa	CDR3nt
.	TRBV6-1	TRBD1	TRBJ2-5	CASRGTVGETQYF	TGTGCCAGCAGAGGGACAGTAGGAGAGACCCAGTACTTC
.	TRBV15	.	TRBJ1-1	CATSRGVGAGTEAFF	TGTGCCACCAGCAGAGGGGTGGGGGCGGGCACTGAAGCTTTCTTT
.	TRBV2	TRBD1	TRBJ2-2	CASSDRDRGDTGELFF	TGTGCCAGCAGTGACCGGGACAGGGGAGACACCGGGGAGCTGTTTTTT
.	TRBV7-3	.	TRBJ1-2	CASSLNPGPPGAYGYTF	TGTGCCAGCAGCTTAAACCCCGGGCCTCCAGGGGCCTATGGCTACACCTTC
.	TRBV19	TRBD1	TRBJ1-5	CASGTGGGPQHF	TGTGCCAGCGGAACAGGGGGCGGTCCCCAGCATTTT
.	TRBV19	.	TRBJ1-5	CASSTGRRGNQPQHF	TGTGCCAGTAGTACCGGACGGCGGGGCAATCAGCCCCAGCATTTT
.	TRBV7-8	.	TRBJ2-7	CASTNSGQLNMPKQYF	TGTGCCAGCACCAACTCCGGACAGCTTAATATGCCTAAGCAGTACTTC
few	TRBV4-3	.	TRBJ1-1	CASSQVFRGTEAFF	TGCGCCAGCAGCCAAGTTTTCAGGGGCACTGAAGCTTTCTTT
.	TRBV6-1	TRBD1	TRBJ2-2	CASSEIWDRPNTGELFF	TGTGCCAGCAGTGAAATTTGGGACAGACCGAACACCGGGGAGCTGTTTTTT
.	TRBV2	TRBD1	TRBJ1-2	CASSVTGAGGYTF	TGTGCCAGCAGTGTTACAGGGGCAGGCGGCTACACCTTC
.	TRBV5-6	.	TRBJ1-2	CASSLDMNYGYTF	TGTGCCAGCAGCTTAGACATGAACTATGGCTACACCTTC
.	TRBV19	TRBD1	TRBJ1-1	CASSIGGQPNTEAFF	TGTGCCAGTAGTATAGGGGGACAGCCTAACACTGAAGCTTTCTTT
.	TRBV5-1	.	TRBJ1-1	CASSVQQGLNTEAFF	TGCGCCAGCAGCGTCCAACAGGGCTTGAACACTGAAGCTTTCTTT
.	TRBV7-2	.	TRBJ2-1	CASSLELGEQFF	TGTGCCAGCAGCTTAGAGCTAGGAGAGCAGTTCTTC
.	TRBV7-2	.	TRBJ1-5	CASSFPPTMGQPQHF	TGTGCCAGCAGCTTTCCCCCGACTATGGGACAGCCCCAGCATTTT
.	TRBV5-1	.	TRBJ1-2	CASSLGTLTVYGYTF	TGCGCCAGCAGCTTAGGGACACTCACGGTCTATGGCTACACCTTC
.	TRBV7-9	.	TRBJ1-1	CASSSGGTEAFF	TGTGCCAGCAGCTCCGGCGGCACTGAAGCTTTCTTT
.	TRBV6-5	.	TRBJ2-6	CASSLTRSGANVLTF	TGTGCCAGCAGTTTAACTCGCTCTGGGGCCAACGTCCTGACTTTC
.	TRBV19	TRBD1	TRBJ1-5	CASSTSTGTGYQPQHF	TGTGCCAGTAGTACATCGACAGGGACGGGATATCAGCCCCAGCATTTT
once	TRBV6-4	.	TRBJ1-4	CAITGTVGATNEKLFF	TGTGCCATCACCGGTACAGTTGGGGCGACTAATGAAAAACTGTTTTTT
.	TRBV2	TRBD1	TRBJ2-5	CASSPGQGARFQETQYF	TGTGCCAGCAGTCCGGGACAGGGGGCGCGTTTCCAAGAGACCCAGTACTTC
.	TRBV30	TRBD1	TRBJ2-7	CAWTRGGQGPQQYF	TGTGCCTGGACAAGAGGGGGACAGGGGCCCCAGCAGTACTTC
few	TRBV5-4	.	TRBJ1-1	CASSKQQMNTEAFF	TGTGCCAGCAGCAAACAACAGATGAACACTGAAGCTTTCTTT
.	TRBV7-9	.	TRBJ2-7	CASSLDSRNEQYF	TGTGCCAGCAGCTTAGACAGCAGGAACGAGCAGTACTTC
few	TRBV6-5	TRBD1	TRBJ1-5	CASSRLQDRDQPQHF	TGTGCCAGCAGTCGCCTACAGGACAGGGATCAGCCCCAGCATTTT
.	TRBV7-8	TRBD2	TRBJ2-1	CASSLAGRGGYNEQFF	TGTGCCAGCAGCTTAGCCGGGCGGGGGGGTTACAATGAGCAGTTCTTC
.	TRBV5-6	.	TRBJ1-2	CASSPTGIYGYTF	TGTGCCAGCAGCCCGACAGGAATCTATGGCTACACCTTC
.	TRBV9	TRBD2	TRBJ2-3	CASSPSLGLAGVTDTQYF	TGTGCCAGCAGCCCTTCTTTAGGACTAGCGGGGGTTACAGATACGCAGTATTTT
.	TRBV2	TRBD2	TRBJ2-3	CASRGTTSTDTQYF	TGTGCCAGCAGAGGGACTACAAGCACAGATACGCAGTATTTT
.	TRBV29-1	TRBD1	TRBJ2-3	CSVDRGSTDTQYF	TGCAGCGTAGACAGGGGAAGCACAGATACGCAGTATTTT
.	TRBV6-5	TRBD2	TRBJ2-7	CASSPGLAVQYF	TGTGCCAGCAGCCCGGGACTAGCGGTGCAGTACTTC
.	TRBV7-2	TRBD1	TRBJ1-2	CASSRGPDRVRGYTF	TGTGCCAGCAGCCGGGGTCCGGACAGGGTACGTGGCTACACCTTC
.	TRBV5-4	.	TRBJ1-1	CASSVDGGNTEAFF	TGTGCCAGCAGCGTTGATGGAGGGAACACTGAAGCTTTCTTT
few	TRBV10-2	TRBD1	TRBJ1-1	CASITGAEAFF	TGCGCCAGCATTACAGGGGCTGAAGCTTTCTTT
.	TRBV29-1	.	TRBJ1-5	CSAGRGEGQPQHF	TGCAGCGCGGGGAGGGGAGAGGGACAGCCCCAGCATTTT
once	TRBV6-5	TRBD1	TRBJ1-2	CASSAGQGIYGYTF	TGTGCCAGCAGTGCGGGACAGGGGATCTATGGCTACACCTTC
.	TRBV27	.	TRBJ1-1	CASSPLGGGSNTEAFF	TGTGCCAGCAGTCCCCTCGGTGGGGGGTCGAACACTGAAGCTTTCTTT
.	TRBV5-8	.	TRBJ1-4	CASTQGFNEKLFF	TGTGCCAGCACCCAGGGTTTTAATGAAAAACTGTTTTTT
.	TRBV7-6	.	TRBJ1-2	CASSPSTAGMVGGYTF	TGTGCCAGCAGCCCCTCGACGGCGGGAATGGTAGGGGGCTACACCTTC
few	TRBV5-3	TRBD1	TRBJ1-5	CARSIDRGLNQPQHF	TGTGCCAGAAGCATCGACAGGGGCCTTAATCAGCCCCAGCATTTT
.	TRBV13	TRBD1	TRBJ2-6	CASSFSPGTGAGANVLTF	TGTGCCAGCAGCTTCAGTCCCGGGACAGGGGCTGGGGCCAACGTCCTGACTTTC
.	TRBV9	.	TRBJ2-3	CASSVEAGRSTDTQYF	TGTGCCAGCAGCGTCGAAGCGGGCCGAAGCACAGATACGCAGTATTTT
.	TRBV5-1	.	TRBJ2-2	CASSSGTFNTGELFF	TGCGCCAGCAGCTCCGGGACTTTTAACACCGGGGAGCTGTTTTTT
.	TRBV7-8	.	TRBJ1-2	CASRGGSELANYGYTF	TGTGCCAGCAGAGGGGGTAGTGAATTAGCTAACTATGGCTACACCTTC
.	TRBV7-3	.	TRBJ1-1	CASSATVRNTEAFF	TGTGCCAGCAGCGCGACAGTTAGGAACACTGAAGCTTTCTTT
.	TRBV2	.	TRBJ1-2	CASSEIRSANYGYTF	TGTGCCAGCAGTGAGATCCGGTCGGCTAACTATGGCTACACCTTC
once	TRBV30	.	TRBJ2-7	CAWAHSNEQYF	TGTGCCTGGGCACACAGCAACGAGCAGTACTTC
.	TRBV15	.	TRBJ1-2	CATHDPGDYGYTF	TGTGCCACCCACGACCCCGGGGACTATGGCTACACCTTC
.	TRBV7-2	.	TRBJ1-5	CASSPAGQSQPQHF	TGTGCCAGCAGCCCCGCCGGTCAAAGTCAGCCCCAGCATTTT
once	TRBV7-2	.	TRBJ1-6	CASSLASGAGSSPLHF	TGTGCCAGCAGCTTAGCGTCAGGGGCAGGGAGTTCACCCCTCCACTTT
.	TRBV5-1	.	TRBJ2-5	CASSSDSLETQYF	TGCGCCAGCAGCTCCGACAGTCTTGAGACCCAGTACTTC
.	TRBV5-1	.	TRBJ2-5	CASSLGSRAGETQYF	TGCGCCAGCAGCTTGGGGTCCAGGGCCGGGGAGACCCAGTACTTC
once	TRBV4-1	.	TRBJ2-7	CASSPPGQGRDEQYF	TGCGCCAGCAGCCCCCCTGGGCAGGGGCGCGACGAGCAGTACTTC
once	TRBV2	.	TRBJ2-7	CASMGTRSYEQYF	TGTGCCAGCATGGGGACACGCTCCTACGAGCAGTACTTC
.	TRBV7-3	TRBD1	TRBJ1-1	CASSLYRGDTEAFF	TGTGCCAGCAGCCTATACAGGGGTGACACTGAAGCTTTCTTT
once	TRBV4-1	.	TRBJ1-2	CASSQEDGGYGYTF	TGCGCCAGCAGCCAAGAAGACGGGGGCTATGGCTACACCTTC
.	TRBV6-5	TRBD1	TRBJ2-7	CASSFSGTGGSYEQYF	TGTGCCAGCAGTTTCTCCGGGACAGGGGGCTCCTACGAGCAGTACTTC
.	TRBV7-2	TRBD1	TRBJ1-1	CASSLVDRMNTEAFF	TGTGCCAGCAGCTTAGTGGACAGGATGAACACTGAAGCTTTCTTT
.	TRBV4-2	.	TRBJ1-5	CASSQVDTDQPQHF	TGTGCCAGCAGCCAAGTGGACACCGATCAGCCCCAGCATTTT
few	TRBV30	TRBD1	TRBJ1-6	CAWSVVRGLNSPLHF	TGTGCCTGGAGTGTAGTCAGGGGGCTAAATTCCCCCCTCCACTTT